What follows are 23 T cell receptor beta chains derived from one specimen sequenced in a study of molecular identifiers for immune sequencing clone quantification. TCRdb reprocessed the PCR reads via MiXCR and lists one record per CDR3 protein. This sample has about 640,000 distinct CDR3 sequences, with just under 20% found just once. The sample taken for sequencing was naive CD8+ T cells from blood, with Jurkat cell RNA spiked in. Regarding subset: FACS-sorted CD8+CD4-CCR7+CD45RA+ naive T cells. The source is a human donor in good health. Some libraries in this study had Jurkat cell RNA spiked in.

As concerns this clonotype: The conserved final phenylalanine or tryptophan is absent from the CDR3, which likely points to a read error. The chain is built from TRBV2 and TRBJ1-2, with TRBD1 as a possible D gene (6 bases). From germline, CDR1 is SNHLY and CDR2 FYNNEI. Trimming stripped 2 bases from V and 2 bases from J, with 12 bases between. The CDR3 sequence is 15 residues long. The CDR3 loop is CASSELRTENYGYTS. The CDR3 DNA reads TGTGCCAGCAGTGAATTGCGGACAGAAAACTATGGCTACACCTCC.

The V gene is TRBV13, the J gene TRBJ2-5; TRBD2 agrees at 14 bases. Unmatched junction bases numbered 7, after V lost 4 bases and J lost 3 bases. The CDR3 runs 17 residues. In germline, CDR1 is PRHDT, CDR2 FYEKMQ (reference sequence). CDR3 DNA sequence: TGTGCCAGCAGCTCAGGGACTAGCGGGGGCCAGGAAGAGACCCAGTACTTC. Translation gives CASSSGTSGGQEETQYF.

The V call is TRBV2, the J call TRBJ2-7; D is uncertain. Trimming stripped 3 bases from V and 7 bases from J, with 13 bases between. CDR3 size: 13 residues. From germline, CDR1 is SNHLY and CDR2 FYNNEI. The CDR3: CASSDTILREQYF. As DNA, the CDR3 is TGTGCCAGCAGTGACACCATTCTACGAGAGCAGTACTTC.

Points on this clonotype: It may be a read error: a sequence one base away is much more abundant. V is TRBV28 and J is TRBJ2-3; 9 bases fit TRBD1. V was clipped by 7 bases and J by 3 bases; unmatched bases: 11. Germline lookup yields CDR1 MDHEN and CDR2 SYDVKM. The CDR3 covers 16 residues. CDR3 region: CASTIYGTGITDTQYF. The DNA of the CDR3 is TGTGCCAGCACTATATACGGGACAGGGATAACAGATACGCAGTATTTT.

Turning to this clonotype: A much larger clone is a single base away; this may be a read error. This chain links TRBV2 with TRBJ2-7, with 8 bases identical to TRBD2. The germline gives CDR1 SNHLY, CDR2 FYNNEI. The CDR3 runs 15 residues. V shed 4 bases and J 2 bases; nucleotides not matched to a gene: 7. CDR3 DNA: TGTGCCAGCAGTGGATTAGCGGGGTCCGCCTACGAGCAGTACTTC. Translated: CASSGLAGSAYEQYF.

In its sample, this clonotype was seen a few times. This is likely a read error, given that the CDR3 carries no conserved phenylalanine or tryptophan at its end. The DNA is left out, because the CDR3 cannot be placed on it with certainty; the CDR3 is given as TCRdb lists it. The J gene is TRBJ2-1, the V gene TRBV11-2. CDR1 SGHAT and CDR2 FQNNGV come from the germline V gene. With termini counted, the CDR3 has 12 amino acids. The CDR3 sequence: CASSLGRNEQFS.

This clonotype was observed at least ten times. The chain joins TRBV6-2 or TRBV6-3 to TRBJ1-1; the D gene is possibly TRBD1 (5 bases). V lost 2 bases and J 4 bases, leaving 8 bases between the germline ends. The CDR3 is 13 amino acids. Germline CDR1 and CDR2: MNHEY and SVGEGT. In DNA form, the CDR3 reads TGTGCCAGCAGTTACGTAAGGGGCACTGAAGCTTTCTTT. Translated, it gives CASSYVRGTEAFF.

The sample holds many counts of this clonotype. For the CDR3, the DNA is TGCAGTGCTCTAGGGGTGGAATCGAACTCCTACGAGCAGTACTTC. Translation: CSALGVESNSYEQYF. The chain couples TRBV20-1 to TRBJ2-7; possible D gene TRBD1, 5 bases. This CDR3 is 15 amino acids long. The germline CDR1 and CDR2 sequences are DFQATT and SNEGSKA (reference sequence). V lost 5 bases, J lost 0 bases, and 17 bases lay in between.

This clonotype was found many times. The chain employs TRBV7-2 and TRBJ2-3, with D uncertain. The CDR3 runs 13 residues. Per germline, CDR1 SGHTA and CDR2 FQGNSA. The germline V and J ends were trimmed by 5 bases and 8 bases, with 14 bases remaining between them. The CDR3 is CASSTLLEFTQYF. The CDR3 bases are TGTGCCAGCAGCACGTTACTGGAATTTACGCAGTATTTT.

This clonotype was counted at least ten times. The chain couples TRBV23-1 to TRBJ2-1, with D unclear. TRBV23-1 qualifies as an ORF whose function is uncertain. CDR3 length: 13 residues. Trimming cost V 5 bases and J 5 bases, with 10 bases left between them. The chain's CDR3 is CASSGNTDNEQFF. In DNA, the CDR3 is TGCGCCAGCAGTGGAAACACGGACAATGAGCAGTTCTTC.

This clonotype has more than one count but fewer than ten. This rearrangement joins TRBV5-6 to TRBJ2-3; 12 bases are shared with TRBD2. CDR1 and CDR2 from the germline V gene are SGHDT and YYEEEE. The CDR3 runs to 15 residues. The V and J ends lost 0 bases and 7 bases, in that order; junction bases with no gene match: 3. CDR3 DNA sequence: TGTGCCAGCAGCTTGGGGACTAGCGGGGCCTATACGCAGTATTTT. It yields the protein CASSLGTSGAYTQYF.

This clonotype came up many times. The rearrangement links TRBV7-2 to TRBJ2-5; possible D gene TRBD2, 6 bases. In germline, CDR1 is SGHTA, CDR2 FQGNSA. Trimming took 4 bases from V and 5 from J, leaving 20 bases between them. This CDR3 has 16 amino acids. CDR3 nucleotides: TGTGCCAGCAGCTATCCGGGACTCGGACGTCTCGAGACCCAGTACTTC. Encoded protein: CASSYPGLGRLETQYF.

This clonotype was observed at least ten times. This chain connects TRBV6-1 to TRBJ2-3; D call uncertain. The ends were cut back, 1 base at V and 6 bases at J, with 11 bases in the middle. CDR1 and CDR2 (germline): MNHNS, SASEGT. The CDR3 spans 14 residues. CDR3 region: CASSEEWSTDTQYF. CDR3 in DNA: TGTGCCAGCAGTGAAGAGTGGTCGACCGATACGCAGTATTTT.

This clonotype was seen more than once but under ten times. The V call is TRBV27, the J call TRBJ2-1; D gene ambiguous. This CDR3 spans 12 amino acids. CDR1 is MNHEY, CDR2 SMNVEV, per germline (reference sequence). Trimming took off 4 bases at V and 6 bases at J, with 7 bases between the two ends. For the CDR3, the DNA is TGTGCCAGCAGTTACGGCCCCAATGAGCAGTTCTTC. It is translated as CASSYGPNEQFF.

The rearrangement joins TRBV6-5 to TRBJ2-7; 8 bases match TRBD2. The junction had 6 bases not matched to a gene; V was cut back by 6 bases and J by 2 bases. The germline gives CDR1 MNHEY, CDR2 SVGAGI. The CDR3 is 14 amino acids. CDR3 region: CASSTGGPAYEQYF. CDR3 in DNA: TGTGCCAGCAGCACGGGGGGGCCCGCCTACGAGCAGTACTTC.

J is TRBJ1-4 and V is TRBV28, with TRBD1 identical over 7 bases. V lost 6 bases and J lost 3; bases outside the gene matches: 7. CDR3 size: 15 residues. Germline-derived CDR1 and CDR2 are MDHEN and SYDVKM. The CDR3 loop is CASSPMTGPNEKLFF. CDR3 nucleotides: TGTGCCAGCAGCCCTATGACAGGGCCTAATGAAAAACTGTTTTTT.

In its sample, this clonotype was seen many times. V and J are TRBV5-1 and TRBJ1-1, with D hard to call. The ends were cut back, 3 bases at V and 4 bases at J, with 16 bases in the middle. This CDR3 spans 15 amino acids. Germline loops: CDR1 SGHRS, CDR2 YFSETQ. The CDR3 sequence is CASSWSGESGTEAFF. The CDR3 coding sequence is TGCGCCAGCAGCTGGTCTGGGGAAAGTGGCACTGAAGCTTTCTTT.

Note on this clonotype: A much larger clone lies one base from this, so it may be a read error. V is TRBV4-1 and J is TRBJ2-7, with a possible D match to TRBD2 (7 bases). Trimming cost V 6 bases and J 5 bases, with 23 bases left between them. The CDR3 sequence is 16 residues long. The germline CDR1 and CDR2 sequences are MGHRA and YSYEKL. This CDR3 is CASSRKGGAGYNEQYF. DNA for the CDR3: TGCGCCAGCAGTCGGAAGGGGGGGGCAGGGTATAACGAGCAGTACTTC.

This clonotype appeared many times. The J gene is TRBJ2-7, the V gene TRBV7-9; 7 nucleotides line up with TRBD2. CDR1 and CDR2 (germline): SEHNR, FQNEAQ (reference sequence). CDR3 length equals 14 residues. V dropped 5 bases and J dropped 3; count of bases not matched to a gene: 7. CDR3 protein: CASSPGGGHYEQYF. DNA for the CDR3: TGTGCCAGCAGCCCGGGAGGTGGGCACTACGAGCAGTACTTC.

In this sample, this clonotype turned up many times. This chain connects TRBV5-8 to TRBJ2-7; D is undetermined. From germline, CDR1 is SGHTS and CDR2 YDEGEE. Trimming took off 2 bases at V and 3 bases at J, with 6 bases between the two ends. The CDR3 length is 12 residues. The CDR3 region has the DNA TGTGCCAGCAGCTTCAACTACTACGAGCAGTACTTC. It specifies CASSFNYYEQYF.

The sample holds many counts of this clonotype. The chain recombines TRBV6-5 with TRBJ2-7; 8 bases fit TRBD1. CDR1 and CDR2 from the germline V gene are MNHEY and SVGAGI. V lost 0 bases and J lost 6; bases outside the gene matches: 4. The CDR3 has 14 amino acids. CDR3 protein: CASSYSAGGFEQYF. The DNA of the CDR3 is TGTGCCAGCAGTTACTCAGCAGGGGGCTTCGAGCAGTACTTC.

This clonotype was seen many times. The CDR3: CASRLGGQGYEQYF. The CDR3 nucleotides are TGTGCCAGCAGACTCGGTGGGCAGGGGTACGAGCAGTACTTC. The rearrangement uses TRBV5-4 and TRBJ2-7; tentative D call: TRBD1 (6 bases). V gave up 5 bases and J gave up 4 bases, with 16 bases separating them. Germline V gene sequence: CDR1 SGHNT, CDR2 YYREEE (reference sequence). The CDR3 loop spans 14 amino acids. Full variable domain (missing parts from reference TRBV5-4 and TRBJ2-7): ETGVTQSPTHLIKTRGQQVTLRCSSQSGHNTVSWYQQALGQGPQFIFQYYREEENGRGNFPPRFSGLQFPNYSSELNVNALELDDSALYLCASRLGGQGYEQYFGPGTRLTVT.

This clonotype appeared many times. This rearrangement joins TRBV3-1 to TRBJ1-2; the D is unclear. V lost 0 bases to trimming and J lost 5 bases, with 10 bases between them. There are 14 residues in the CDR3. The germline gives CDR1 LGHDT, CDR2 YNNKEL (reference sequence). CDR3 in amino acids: CASSQDKAGYGYTF. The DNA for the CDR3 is TGTGCCAGCAGCCAAGATAAAGCGGGGTATGGCTACACCTTC. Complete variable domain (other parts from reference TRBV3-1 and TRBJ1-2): DTAVSQTPKYLVTQMGNDKSIKCEQNLGHDTMYWYKQDSKKFLKIMFSYNNKELIINETVPNRFSPKSPDKAHLNLHINSLELGDSAVYFCASSQDKAGYGYTFGSGTRLTVV.